Detailed here is one T cell receptor (beta chain). Its antigen is not known. These data belong to a study of cytomegalovirus exposure and HLA in healthy donors. Background on the study: There were around 100 million unique TCR beta sequences, drawn from roughly 200 million T cells, in an earlier analysis.

General study results and limits: The authors later found HLA-associated TCR beta chains more clonally expanded than equally common others.

Primers: 60 Vbeta forward and 13 Jbeta reverse. Clones were read by immunoSEQ multiplex PCR, and TCRdb kept only the in-frame ones, dropping some. The sample includes 150,000 to 200,000 clones, over 75% of them seen just once. V shed 6 bases and J shed 7 bases, with 18 bases lying between them. CDR1 MDHEN and CDR2 SYDVKM come from the germline V gene. The CDR3 length is 14 residues. This clonotype was sampled from a woman under 30 in good health and CMV-seronegative. The V call is TRBV28, the J call TRBJ1-2; D possibly corresponds to TRBD1 (5 bases). Specimen: PBMCs. The CDR3 sequence: CASRTQVQGSGYTF. CDR3 nucleotide sequence: TGTGCCAGCAGAACTCAGGTCCAGGGTTCTGGCTACACCTTC.